The text below deals with one TCR beta chain. CDR3 length: 13 amino acids. V was shortened by 0 bases and J by 4 bases, with 6 bases between the two germline ends. Germline V lookup: CDR1 LGHDT, CDR2 YNNKEL (reference sequence). The data originate from a study of spatial heterogeneity in lung cancer. Background on the study: There were, on average, more than eight raw-read appearances for each unique TCR and UMI combination.

Time point in this sample: blood at routine non-recurrence follow-up after resection. In each case, whole RNA from tumor, nontumor lung or frozen PBMC was sequenced unsorted. Using its own MiXCR run on the 5' RACE reads, TCRdb lists one record per CDR3 protein. In the table there are 95,000 to 130,000 distinct CDR3 sequences, 9% to 15% of which are singletons. This sequence originates from a male donor with early-stage non-small cell lung cancer. This chain links TRBV3-1 with TRBJ1-2; D is ambiguous. Sequences were derived from PBMCs, sampled at follow-up. The CDR3 nucleotides read TGTGCCAGCAGCCAAGATTATCGCTATGGCTACACCTTC. Protein sequence: CASSQDYRYGYTF. The complete variable domain, with remaining parts taken from reference TRBV3-1 and TRBJ1-2, reads DTAVSQTPKYLVTQMGNDKSIKCEQNLGHDTMYWYKQDSKKFLKIMFSYNNKELIINETVPNRFSPKSPDKAHLNLHINSLELGDSAVYFCASSQDYRYGYTFGSGTRLTVV.